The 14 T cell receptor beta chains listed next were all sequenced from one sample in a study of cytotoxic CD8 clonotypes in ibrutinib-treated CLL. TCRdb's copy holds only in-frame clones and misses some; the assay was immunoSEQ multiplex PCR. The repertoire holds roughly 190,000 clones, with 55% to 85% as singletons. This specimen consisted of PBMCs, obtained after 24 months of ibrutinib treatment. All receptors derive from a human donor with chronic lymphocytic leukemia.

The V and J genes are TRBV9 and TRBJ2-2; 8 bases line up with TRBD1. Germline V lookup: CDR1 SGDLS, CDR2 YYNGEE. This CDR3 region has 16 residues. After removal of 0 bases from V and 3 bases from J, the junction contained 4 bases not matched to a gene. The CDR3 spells CASSVGTGKDTGELFF. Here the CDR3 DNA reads TGTGCCAGCAGCGTAGGGACAGGGAAGGACACCGGGGAGCTGTTTTTT.

The CDR3 protein is CASAPGAFYGYTF. The CDR3 bases are TGTGCCAGCGCCCCAGGGGCCTTCTATGGCTACACCTTC. The chain combines TRBV6-5 with TRBJ1-2; D is possibly TRBD1 (6 bases). The V gene's germline CDR1 is MNHEY and CDR2 SVGAGI. The CDR3 runs to 13 residues. The V and J ends lost 8 bases and 4 bases respectively, with 14 bases between them.

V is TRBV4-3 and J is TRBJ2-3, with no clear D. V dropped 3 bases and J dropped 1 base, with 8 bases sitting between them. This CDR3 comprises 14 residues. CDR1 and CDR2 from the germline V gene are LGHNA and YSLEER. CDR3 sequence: CASSHGPGTDTQYF. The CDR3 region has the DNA TGCGCCAGCAGCCACGGACCGGGCACAGATACGCAGTATTTT.

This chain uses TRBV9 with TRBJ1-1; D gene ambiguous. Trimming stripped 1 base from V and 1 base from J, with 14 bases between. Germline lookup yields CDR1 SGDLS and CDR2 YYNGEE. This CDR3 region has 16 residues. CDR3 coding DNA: TGTGCCAGCAGCGTAAGTACAGCAGCCGGGAACACTGAAGCTTTCTTT. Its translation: CASSVSTAAGNTEAFF.

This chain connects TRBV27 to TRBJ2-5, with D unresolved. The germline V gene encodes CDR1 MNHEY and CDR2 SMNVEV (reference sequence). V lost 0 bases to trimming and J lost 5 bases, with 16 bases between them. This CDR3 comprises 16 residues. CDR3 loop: CASSLSFGVLGETQYF. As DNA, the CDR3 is TGTGCCAGCAGTTTATCGTTTGGGGTTCTCGGCGAGACCCAGTACTTC.

In DNA form, the CDR3 reads TGTGCCAGCAGCTTAACCCTGGCCTACAATGAGCAGTTCTTC. This encodes CASSLTLAYNEQFF. The chain employs TRBV7-6 and TRBJ2-1, with D unresolved. The CDR3 has 14 residues. V lost 2 bases to trimming and J lost 2 bases, with 7 bases between them. CDR1 and CDR2 (germline): SGHVS, FNYEAQ.

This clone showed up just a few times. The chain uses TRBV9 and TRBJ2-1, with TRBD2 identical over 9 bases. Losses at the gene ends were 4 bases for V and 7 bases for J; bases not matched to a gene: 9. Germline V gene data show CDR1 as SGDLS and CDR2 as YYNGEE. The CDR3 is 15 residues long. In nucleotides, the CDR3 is TGTGCCAGCAGCCCGTTACCTAGCGGGACGAATGAGCAGTTCTTC. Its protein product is CASSPLPSGTNEQFF.

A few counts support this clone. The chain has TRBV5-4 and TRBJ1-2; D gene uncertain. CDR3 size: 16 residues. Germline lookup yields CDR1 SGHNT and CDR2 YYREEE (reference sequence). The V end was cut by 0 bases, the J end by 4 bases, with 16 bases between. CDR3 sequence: CASSLGRPRRGYGYTF. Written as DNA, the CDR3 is TGTGCCAGCAGCTTGGGCCGCCCTCGACGGGGCTATGGCTACACCTTC.

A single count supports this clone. The CDR3 loop is CASSLRTSGSYNEQFF. The CDR3 DNA is TGTGCCAGCAGCCTACGGACTAGCGGAAGCTACAATGAGCAGTTCTTC. The chain uses TRBV4-2 and TRBJ2-1; 10 bases are shared with TRBD2. Germline V CDR1 and CDR2: LGHNA, YNFKEQ. The CDR3 spans 16 residues. J gave up 3 bases and V 4 bases, and 6 bases lay outside the gene matches.

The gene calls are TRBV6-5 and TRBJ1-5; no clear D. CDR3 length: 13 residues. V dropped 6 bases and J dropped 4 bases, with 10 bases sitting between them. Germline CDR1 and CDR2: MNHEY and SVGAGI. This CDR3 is CASRKETNQPQHF. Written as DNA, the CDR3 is TGTGCCAGCAGAAAGGAGACAAATCAGCCCCAGCATTTT.

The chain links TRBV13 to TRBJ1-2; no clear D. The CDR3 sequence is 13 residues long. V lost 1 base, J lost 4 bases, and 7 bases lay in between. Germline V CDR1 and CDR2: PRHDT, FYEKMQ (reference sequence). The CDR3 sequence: CASSLAHRYGYTF. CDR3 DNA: TGTGCCAGCAGCTTAGCCCACCGCTATGGCTACACCTTC.

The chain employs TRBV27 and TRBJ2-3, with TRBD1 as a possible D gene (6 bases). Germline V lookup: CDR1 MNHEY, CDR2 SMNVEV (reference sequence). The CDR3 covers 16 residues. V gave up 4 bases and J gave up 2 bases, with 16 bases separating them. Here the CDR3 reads CASSSRRQVLTDTQYF. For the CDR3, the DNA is TGTGCCAGCAGTTCTAGACGACAGGTACTCACAGATACGCAGTATTTT.

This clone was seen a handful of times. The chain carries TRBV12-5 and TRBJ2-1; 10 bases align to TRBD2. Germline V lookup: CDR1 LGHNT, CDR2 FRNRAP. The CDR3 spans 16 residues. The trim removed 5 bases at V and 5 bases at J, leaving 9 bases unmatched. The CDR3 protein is CASGHGVGLANNEQFF. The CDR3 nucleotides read TGTGCTAGTGGTCACGGAGTGGGACTAGCGAACAATGAGCAGTTCTTC.

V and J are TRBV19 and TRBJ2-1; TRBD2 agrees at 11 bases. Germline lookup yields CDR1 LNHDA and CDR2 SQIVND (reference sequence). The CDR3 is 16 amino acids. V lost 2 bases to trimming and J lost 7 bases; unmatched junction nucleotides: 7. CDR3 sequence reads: CASSIRVAGGSNEQFF. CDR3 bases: TGTGCCAGTAGTATACGGGTAGCGGGAGGGAGTAATGAGCAGTTCTTC.